This T cell receptor beta chain was recovered during a study of T cells in Graves' hyperthyroidism and ophthalmopathy. Amplification of TCR beta CDR3 regions was performed using RNA transcripts as template. First-round RT-PCR targeting the TCR CDR3 was performed with the HTBI primer set. TCRdb called the multiplex PCR reads again in MiXCR, with one record for every CDR3 protein. The sample yields more than 300,000 distinct CDR3 sequences, about a sixth seen once. J gave up 3 bases and V 10 bases, and 8 bases lay outside the gene matches. CDR1 is SNHLY and CDR2 is FYNNEI in the germline V gene. The CDR3 loop spans 14 amino acids.

The receptor comes from a woman aged 30 to 39 with Graves' hyperthyroidism that later progressed to Graves' ophthalmopathy. The gene calls are TRBV2 and TRBJ2-5, with 10 bases that match TRBD2. The sequenced sample was blood. The CDR3 here is CAISPLAGKETQYF. DNA for the CDR3: TGTGCCATCTCCCCACTAGCGGGGAAAGAGACCCAGTACTTC. Full variable domain (outside the CDR3, taken from reference TRBV2 and TRBJ2-5): EPEVTQTPSHQVTQMGQEVILRCVPISNHLYFYWYRQILGQKVEFLVSFYNNEISEKSEIFDDQFSVERPDGSNFTLKIRSTKLEDSAMYFCAISPLAGKETQYFGPGTRLLVL.